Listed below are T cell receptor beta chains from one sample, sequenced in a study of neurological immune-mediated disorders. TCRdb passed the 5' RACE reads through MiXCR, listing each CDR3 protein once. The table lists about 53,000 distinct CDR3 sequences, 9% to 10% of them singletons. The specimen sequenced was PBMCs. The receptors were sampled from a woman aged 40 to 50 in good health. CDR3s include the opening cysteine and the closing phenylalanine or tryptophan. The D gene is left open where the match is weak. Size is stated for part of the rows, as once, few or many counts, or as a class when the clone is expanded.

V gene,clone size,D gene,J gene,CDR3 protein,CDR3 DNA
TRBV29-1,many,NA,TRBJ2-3,CSLRDLSDTQYF,TGCAGCTTGCGGGACTTGTCAGATACGCAGTATTTT
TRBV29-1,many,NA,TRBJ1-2,CSVVGGGSYGYTF,TGCAGCGTTGTGGGGGGCGGGAGCTATGGCTACACCTTC
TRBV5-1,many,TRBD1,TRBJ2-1,CASSLGQGAGNEQFF,TGCGCCAGCAGCTTGGGACAGGGGGCAGGGAATGAGCAGTTCTTC
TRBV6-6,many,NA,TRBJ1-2,CASSYSKAEGYTF,TGTGCCAGCAGTTACTCGAAAGCAGAGGGCTACACCTTC
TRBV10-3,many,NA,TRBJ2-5,CAISQTLEGETQYF,TGTGCCATCAGCCAGACCCTAGAAGGCGAGACCCAGTACTTC
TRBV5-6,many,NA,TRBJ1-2,CASSLGREDYGYTF,TGTGCCAGCAGCTTGGGTCGGGAGGACTATGGCTACACCTTC
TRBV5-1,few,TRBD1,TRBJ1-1,CASSTGTVMNTEAFF,TGCGCCAGCAGTACCGGGACAGTCATGAACACTGAAGCTTTCTTT
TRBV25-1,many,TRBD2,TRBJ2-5,CASSELAGIGTQYF,TGTGCCAGCAGTGAATTAGCGGGAATAGGGACCCAGTACTTC
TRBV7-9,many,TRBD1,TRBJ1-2,CASSGELTGGYGYTF,TGTGCCAGCAGCGGAGAATTGACAGGGGGCTATGGCTACACCTTC
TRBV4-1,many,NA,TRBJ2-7,CASSHASARGTRSYEQYF,TGCGCCAGCAGCCATGCTAGCGCCCGCGGTACTAGGTCCTACGAGCAGTACTTC
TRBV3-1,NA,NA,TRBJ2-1,CDSSQGRGPIVEQFF,TGTGACAGCAGCCAAGGGAGGGGGCCCATAGTTGAGCAGTTCTTC
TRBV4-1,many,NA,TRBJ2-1,CASSQRYNEQFF,TGCGCCAGCAGCCAGAGATACAATGAGCAGTTCTTC
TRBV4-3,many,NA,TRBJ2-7,CASSQDFTRTDFYEQYF,TGCGCCAGCAGCCAAGATTTCACCCGGACAGATTTTTACGAGCAGTACTTC
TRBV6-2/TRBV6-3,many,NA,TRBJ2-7,CASSYSGSLYEQYF,TGTGCCAGCAGTTACTCGGGGTCACTCTACGAGCAGTACTTC
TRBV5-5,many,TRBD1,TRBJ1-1,CASSLGGGQGVEAFF,TGTGCCAGCAGCTTGGGTGGGGGACAGGGAGTCGAAGCTTTCTTT
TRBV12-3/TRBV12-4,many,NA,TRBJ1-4,CASSNLLGEKLFF,TGTGCCAGCAGCAACCTCTTGGGGGAAAAACTGTTTTTT
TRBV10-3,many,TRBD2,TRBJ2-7,CAISGRGLEQYF,TGTGCCATCAGCGGGAGGGGACTAGAGCAGTACTTC
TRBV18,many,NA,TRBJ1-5,CASSPYRDNQPQHF,TGTGCCAGCTCACCTTACAGGGACAATCAGCCCCAGCATTTT
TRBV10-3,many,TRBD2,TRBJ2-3,CAISGTSGRTDTQYF,TGTGCCATCAGTGGGACTAGCGGGAGAACAGATACGCAGTATTTT
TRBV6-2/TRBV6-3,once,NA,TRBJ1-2,CASSPRTHRYTF,TGTGCCAGCAGCCCTCGGACCCACCGTTACACCTTC
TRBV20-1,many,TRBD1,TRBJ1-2,CSAESGTGGVGYGYTF,TGCAGTGCTGAATCCGGGACAGGGGGTGTCGGCTATGGCTACACCTTC
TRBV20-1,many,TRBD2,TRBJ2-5,CSARDTLLTSGATQYF,TGCAGTGCTAGAGATACCCTCCTGACTAGCGGAGCGACCCAGTACTTC
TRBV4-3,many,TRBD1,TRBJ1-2,CASSQDREGARGYTF,TGCGCCAGCAGCCAAGATCGGGAGGGGGCACGAGGCTACACCTTC
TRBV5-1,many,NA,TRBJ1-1,CASSLVGSANTEAFF,TGCGCCAGCAGCTTGGTAGGGTCGGCCAACACTGAAGCTTTCTTT
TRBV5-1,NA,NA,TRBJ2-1,CASSPPDNEQFF,TGCGCCAGCAGCCCCCCAGACAATGAGCAGTTCTTC
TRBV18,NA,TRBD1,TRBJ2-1,CASSPRTGGNEQFF,TGTGCCAGCTCACCGAGAACAGGGGGCAATGAGCAGTTCTTC
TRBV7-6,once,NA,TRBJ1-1,CATKTGGQGISTGAFF,TGTGCCACCAAGACGGGGGGCCAGGGGATTTCAACTGGAGCTTTCTTT
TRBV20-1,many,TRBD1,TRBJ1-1,CSARRQGTMNTEAFF,TGCAGTGCTAGGAGACAGGGGACTATGAACACTGAAGCTTTCTTT
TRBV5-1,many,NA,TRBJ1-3,CASSLINRDSGNTIYF,TGCGCCAGCAGCTTAATTAACAGGGACTCTGGAAACACCATATATTTT
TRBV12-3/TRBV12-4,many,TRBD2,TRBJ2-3,CASSEASGSTDTQYF,TGTGCCAGCAGCGAAGCTAGCGGGAGCACAGATACGCAGTATTTT
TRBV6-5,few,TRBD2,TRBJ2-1,CASSYDPSGYNEQFF,TGTGCCAGCAGTTACGATCCTAGCGGTTACAATGAGCAGTTCTTC
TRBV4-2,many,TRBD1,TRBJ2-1,CASSHTQGAEQFF,TGTGCCAGCAGCCACACACAGGGGGCTGAGCAGTTCTTC
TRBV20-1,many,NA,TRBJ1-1,CSARGAGNTEAFF,TGCAGTGCTAGAGGGGCAGGGAACACTGAAGCTTTCTTT
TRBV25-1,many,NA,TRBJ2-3,CASMRGLSTDTQYF,TGTGCCAGCATGCGGGGGCTAAGCACAGATACGCAGTATTTT
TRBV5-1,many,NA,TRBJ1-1,CASSSPGGGDTEAFF,TGCGCCAGCAGCTCCCCTGGCGGGGGCGACACTGAAGCTTTCTTT
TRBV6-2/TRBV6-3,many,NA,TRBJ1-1,CASRRTSYTEAFF,TGTGCCAGCAGGAGGACAAGTTACACTGAAGCTTTCTTT
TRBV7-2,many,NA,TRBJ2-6,CASSLAVRVISSGANVLTF,TGTGCCAGCAGCTTAGCGGTTCGGGTTATTAGCTCTGGGGCCAACGTCCTGACTTTC
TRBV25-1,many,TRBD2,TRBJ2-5,CASSGVRASGGADRKTQYF,TGTGCCAGCAGTGGGGTTAGGGCTAGCGGGGGGGCCGATCGGAAGACCCAGTACTTC
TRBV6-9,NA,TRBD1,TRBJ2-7,CARSPGQGVYEQHF,TGTGCCAGAAGTCCGGGACAGGGGGTATACGAGCAGCACTTC
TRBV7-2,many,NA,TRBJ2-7,CASSFKVDRSYEQYF,TGTGCCAGCAGCTTCAAGGTTGATCGCTCCTACGAGCAGTACTTC
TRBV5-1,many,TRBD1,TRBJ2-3,CASSAYRDSPTDTQYF,TGCGCCAGCAGCGCCTACCGGGACAGCCCCACAGATACGCAGTATTTT
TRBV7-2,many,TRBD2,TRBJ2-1,CASSSLAGGTYNEQFF,TGTGCCAGCAGCTCGTTAGCGGGAGGAACCTACAATGAGCAGTTCTTC
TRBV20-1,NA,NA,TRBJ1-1,CSAHPSPGTGVGEAFF,TGCAGTGCTCATCCTTCCCCAGGGACGGGAGTAGGCGAAGCTTTCTTT
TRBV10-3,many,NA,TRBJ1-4,CAISDEAHGLGKLFF,TGTGCCATCAGTGATGAAGCCCACGGTTTAGGAAAACTGTTTTTT
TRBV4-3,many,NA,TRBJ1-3,CASSPGWGNTIYF,TGCGCCAGCAGCCCCGGGTGGGGAAACACCATATATTTT
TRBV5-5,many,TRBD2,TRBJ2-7,CASSSDTTSGSRRYF,TGTGCCAGCAGCTCGGATACGACTAGCGGGAGCCGGCGGTACTTC
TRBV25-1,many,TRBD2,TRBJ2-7,CASNEGLAGVDEQYF,TGTGCCAGCAACGAGGGACTAGCGGGAGTGGACGAGCAGTACTTC
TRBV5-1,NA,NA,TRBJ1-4,CASSFDTTNEKLFF,TGCGCCAGCAGCTTCGACACAACTAATGAAAAACTGTTTTTT
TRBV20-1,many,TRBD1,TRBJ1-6,CSARNGPGQGSPLHF,TGCAGTGCTAGAAACGGACCGGGACAGGGTTCACCCCTCCACTTT
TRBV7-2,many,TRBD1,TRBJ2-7,CASSNRGSLYEQYF,TGTGCCAGCAGCAACAGGGGATCTCTTTACGAGCAGTACTTC